These T cell receptor beta chains were read from a single sample in a study of beta chain features in type 1 diabetes. Measured with immunoSEQ multiplex PCR; TCRdb has only the in-frame clones, and not every one. The sample contains 300,000 to 350,000 clones, roughly 9% of which appear only once. Sequences were obtained from central memory CD4+ T cells from blood. These TCRs come from a man aged 25 to 40 with type 1 diabetes. CDR3s include the opening cysteine and the closing phenylalanine or tryptophan.

J gene	V gene	CDR3 protein
TRBJ2-1	TRBV6-6	CASSSQSSYNEQFF
TRBJ2-1	TRBV19	CASSLDWSYNEQFF
TRBJ2-7	TRBV4-3	CASSQDNRNTYEQYF
TRBJ2-7	TRBV10-2	CASSERTGGAGTYEQYF
TRBJ2-2	TRBV4-1	CASSPGLAGSQNTGELFF
TRBJ2-2	TRBV2	CASSFGPGELFF
TRBJ1-6	TRBV5-6	CASSFDRTLNSPLHF
TRBJ2-5	TRBV18	CASSLRDSETQYF
TRBJ1-5	TRBV30	CAWSVAARVDQPQHF
TRBJ2-7	TRBV29-1	CSATSGGASRRGEQYF
TRBJ1-2	TRBV2	CASSEDREYGYTF
TRBJ2-3	TRBV7-2	CASSPPRSGGTWIPDTQYF
TRBJ2-1	TRBV18	CASSPPLAGPQFF
TRBJ2-3	TRBV5-1	CASSFAGTMTDTQYF
TRBJ2-1	TRBV5-6	CASSTGLAGAPRDNEQFF
TRBJ2-2	TRBV4-3	CASSQDPGARTGAGELFF
TRBJ1-2	TRBV6-6	CASSRGQGGGYTF
TRBJ2-1	TRBV18	CASSVSRGQYNEQFF
TRBJ2-7	TRBV6-6	CASQRDSLYEQYF
TRBJ2-6	TRBV18	CASSPNLLRAANVLTF
TRBJ1-2	TRBV30	CAWHQKQLRYGYTF
TRBJ1-6	TRBV7-9	CASSKDRDLYNSPLHF
TRBJ1-1	TRBV5-6	CASSLVGYNTEAFF
TRBJ1-1	TRBV6-6	CASLRRGETEAFF
TRBJ2-6	TRBV11-3	CASSGTGGRGANVLTF
TRBJ1-2	TRBV11-2	CASSPRTADGYTF
TRBJ1-2	TRBV30	CAWSVSQGYGYTF
TRBJ2-7	TRBV11-2	CASSLEWGGVYEQYF
TRBJ2-5	TRBV6-5	CASSYEYSQETQYF
TRBJ2-2	TRBV4-3	CASSQDIANTGELFF
TRBJ1-4	TRBV7-2	CASSLGPTNEKLFF
TRBJ2-5	TRBV7-8	CASSLSQGPGETQYF
TRBJ2-6	TRBV6-5	CASSLRQGTGANVLTF
TRBJ1-1	TRBV5-1	CASREGNAEAFF
TRBJ2-5	TRBV19	CASSQMTRETQYF
TRBJ2-7	TRBV5-1	CASSLTGTGTYEQYF
TRBJ2-3	TRBV10-3	CAISAGTGGIADTQYF